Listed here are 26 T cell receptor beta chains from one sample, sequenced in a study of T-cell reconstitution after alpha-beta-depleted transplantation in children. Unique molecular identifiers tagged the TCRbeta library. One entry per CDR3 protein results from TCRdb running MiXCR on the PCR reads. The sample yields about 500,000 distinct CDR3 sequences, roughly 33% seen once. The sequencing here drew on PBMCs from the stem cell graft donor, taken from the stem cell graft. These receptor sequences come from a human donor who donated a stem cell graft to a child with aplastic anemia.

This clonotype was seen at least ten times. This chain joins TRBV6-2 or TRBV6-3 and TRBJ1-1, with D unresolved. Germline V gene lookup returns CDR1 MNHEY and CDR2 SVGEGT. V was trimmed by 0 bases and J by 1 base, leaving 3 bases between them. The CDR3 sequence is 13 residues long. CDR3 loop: CASSYSENTEAFF. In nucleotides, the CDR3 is TGTGCCAGCAGTTACTCGGAGAACACTGAAGCTTTCTTT.

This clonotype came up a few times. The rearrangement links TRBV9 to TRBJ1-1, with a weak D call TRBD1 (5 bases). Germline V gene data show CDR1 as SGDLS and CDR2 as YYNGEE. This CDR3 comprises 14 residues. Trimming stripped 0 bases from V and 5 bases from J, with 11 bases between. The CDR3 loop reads CASSVAGRGTEAFF. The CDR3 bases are TGTGCCAGCAGCGTAGCGGGGCGTGGGACTGAAGCTTTCTTT. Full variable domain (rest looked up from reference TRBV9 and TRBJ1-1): DSGVTQTPKHLITATGQRVTLRCSPRSGDLSVYWYQQSLDQGLQFLIQYYNGEERAKGNILERFSAQQFPDLHSELNLSSLELGDSALYFCASSVAGRGTEAFFGQGTRLTVV.

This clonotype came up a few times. The CDR3 bases are TGTGCCAGCAGCCCCGGCGGGCATAGGGAGCAGTACTTC. This gives the protein CASSPGGHREQYF. J is TRBJ2-7 and V is TRBV7-7, with D possibly being TRBD2 (5 bases). The germline V gene encodes CDR1 SSHAT and CDR2 FNYEAQ (reference sequence). The CDR3 is made up of 13 amino acids. V was shortened by 5 bases and J by 7 bases, with 15 bases between the two germline ends. Based on the CDR3 plus reference TRBV7-7 and TRBJ2-7, the full variable domain is GAGVSQSPRYKVTKRGQDVTLRCDPISSHATLYWYQQALGQGPEFLTYFNYEAQPDKSGLPSDRFSAERPEGSISTLTIQRTEQRDSAMYRCASSPGGHREQYFGPGTRLTVT.

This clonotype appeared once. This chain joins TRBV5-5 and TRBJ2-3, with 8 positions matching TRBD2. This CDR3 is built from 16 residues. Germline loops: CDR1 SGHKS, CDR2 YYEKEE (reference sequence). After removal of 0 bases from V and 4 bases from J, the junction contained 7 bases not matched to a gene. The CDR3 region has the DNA TGTGCCAGCAGCTTGGGGAGCGGGAGTCGCGCAGATACGCAGTATTTT. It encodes CASSLGSGSRADTQYF.

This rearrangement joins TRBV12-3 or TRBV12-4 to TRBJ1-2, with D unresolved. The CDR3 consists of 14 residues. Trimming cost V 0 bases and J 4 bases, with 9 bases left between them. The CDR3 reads CASSLAGRPYGYTF. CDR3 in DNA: TGTGCCAGCAGTTTAGCAGGGCGTCCCTATGGCTACACCTTC.

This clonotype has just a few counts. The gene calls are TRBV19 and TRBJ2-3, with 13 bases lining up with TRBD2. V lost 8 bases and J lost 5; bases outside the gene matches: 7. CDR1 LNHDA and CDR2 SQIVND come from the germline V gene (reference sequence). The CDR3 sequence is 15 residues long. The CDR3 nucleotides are TGTGCCAGTCGGGAACTAGCGGGAGGGAGAGATACGCAGTATTTT. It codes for CASRELAGGRDTQYF.

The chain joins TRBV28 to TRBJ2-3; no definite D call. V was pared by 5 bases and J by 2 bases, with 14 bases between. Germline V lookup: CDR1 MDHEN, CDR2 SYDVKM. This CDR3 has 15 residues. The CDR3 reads CASSGFEFPTDTQYF. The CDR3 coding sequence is TGTGCCAGCAGTGGCTTCGAGTTCCCCACAGATACGCAGTATTTT.

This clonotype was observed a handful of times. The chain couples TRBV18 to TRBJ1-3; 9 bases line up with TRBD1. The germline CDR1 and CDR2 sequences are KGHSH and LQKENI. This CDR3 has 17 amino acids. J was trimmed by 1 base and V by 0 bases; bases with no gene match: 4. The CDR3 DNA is TGTGCCAGCTCACCACCGAACAGGGGGCAATCTGGAAACACCATATATTTT. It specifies CASSPPNRGQSGNTIYF.

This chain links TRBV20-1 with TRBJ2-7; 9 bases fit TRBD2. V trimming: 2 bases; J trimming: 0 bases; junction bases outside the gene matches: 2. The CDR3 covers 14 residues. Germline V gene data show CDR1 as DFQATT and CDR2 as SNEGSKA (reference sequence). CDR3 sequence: CSARPSGDSYEQYV. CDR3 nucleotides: TGCAGTGCTAGACCTAGCGGGGACTCCTACGAGCAGTACGTC.

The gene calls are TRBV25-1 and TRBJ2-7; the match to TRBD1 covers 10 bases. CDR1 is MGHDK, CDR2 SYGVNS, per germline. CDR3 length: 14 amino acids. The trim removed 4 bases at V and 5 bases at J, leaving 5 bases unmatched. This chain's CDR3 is CASSATGGADEQYF. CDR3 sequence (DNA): TGTGCCAGCAGTGCGACAGGGGGCGCGGACGAGCAGTACTTC.

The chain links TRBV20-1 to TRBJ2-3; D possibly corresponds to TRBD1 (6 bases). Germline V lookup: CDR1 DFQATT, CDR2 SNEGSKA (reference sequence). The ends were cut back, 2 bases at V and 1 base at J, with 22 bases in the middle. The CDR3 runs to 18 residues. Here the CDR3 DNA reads TGCAGTGCTAGATATGGCCGAACAGGGTCTTCCGGCACAGATACGCAGTATTTT. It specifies CSARYGRTGSSGTDTQYF.

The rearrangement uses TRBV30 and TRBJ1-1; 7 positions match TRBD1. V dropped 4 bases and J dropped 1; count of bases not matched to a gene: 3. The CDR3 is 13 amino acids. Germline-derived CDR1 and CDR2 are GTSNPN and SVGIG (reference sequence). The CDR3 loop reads CAWTWTGNTEAFF. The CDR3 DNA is TGTGCCTGGACTTGGACAGGGAACACTGAAGCTTTCTTT.

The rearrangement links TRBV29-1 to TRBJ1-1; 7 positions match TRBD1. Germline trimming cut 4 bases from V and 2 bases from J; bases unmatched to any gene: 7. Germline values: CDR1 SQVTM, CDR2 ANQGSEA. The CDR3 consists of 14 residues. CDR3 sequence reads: CSVGQGGVNTEAFF. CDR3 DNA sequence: TGCAGCGTTGGACAGGGTGGTGTAAACACTGAAGCTTTCTTT.

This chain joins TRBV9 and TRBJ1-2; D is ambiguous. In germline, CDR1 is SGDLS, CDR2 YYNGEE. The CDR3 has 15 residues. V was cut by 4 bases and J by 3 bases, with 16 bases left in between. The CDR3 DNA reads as TGTGCCAGCAGCCCCCGGAGGGAGGCTTACTATGGCTACACCTTC. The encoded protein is CASSPRREAYYGYTF.

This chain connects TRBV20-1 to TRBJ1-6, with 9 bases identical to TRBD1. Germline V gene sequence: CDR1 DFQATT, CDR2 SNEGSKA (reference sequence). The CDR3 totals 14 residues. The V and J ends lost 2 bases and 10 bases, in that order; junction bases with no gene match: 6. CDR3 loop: CSARPQGARSPLHF. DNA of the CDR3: TGCAGTGCTAGACCACAGGGGGCAAGGTCACCCCTCCACTTT.

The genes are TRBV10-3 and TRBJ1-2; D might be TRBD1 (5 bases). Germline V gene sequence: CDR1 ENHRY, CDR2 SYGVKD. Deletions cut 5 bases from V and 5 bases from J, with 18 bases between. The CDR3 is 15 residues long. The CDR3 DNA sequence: TGTGCCATCAGTTCAGGTGGGACCGGACTATATGGCTACACCTTC. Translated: CAISSGGTGLYGYTF.

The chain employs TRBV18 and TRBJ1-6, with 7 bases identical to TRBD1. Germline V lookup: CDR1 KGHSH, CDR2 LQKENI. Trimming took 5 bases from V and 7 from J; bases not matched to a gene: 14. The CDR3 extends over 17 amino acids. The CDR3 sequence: CASSFSQGMVENSPLHF. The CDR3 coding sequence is TGTGCCAGCTCATTCTCACAGGGGATGGTGGAGAATTCACCCCTCCACTTT. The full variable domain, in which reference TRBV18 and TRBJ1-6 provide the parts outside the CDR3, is NAGVMQNPRHLVRRRGQEARLRCSPMKGHSHVYWYRQLPEEGLKFMVYLQKENIIDESGMPKERFSAEFPKEGPSILRIQQVVRGDSAAYFCASSFSQGMVENSPLHFGNGTRLTVT.

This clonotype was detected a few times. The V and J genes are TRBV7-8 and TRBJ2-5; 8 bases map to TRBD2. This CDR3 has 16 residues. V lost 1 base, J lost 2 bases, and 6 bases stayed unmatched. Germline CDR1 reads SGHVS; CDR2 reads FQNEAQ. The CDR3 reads CASSLDASGWQETQYF. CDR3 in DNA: TGTGCCAGCAGCTTAGATGCTAGCGGGTGGCAAGAGACCCAGTACTTC.

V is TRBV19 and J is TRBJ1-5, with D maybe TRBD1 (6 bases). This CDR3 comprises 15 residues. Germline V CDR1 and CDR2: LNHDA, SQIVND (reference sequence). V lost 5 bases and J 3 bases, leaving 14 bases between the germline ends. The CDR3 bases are TGTGCCAGTAGTGGGTTTCCAGGGGACAATCAGCCCCAGCATTTT. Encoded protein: CASSGFPGDNQPQHF.

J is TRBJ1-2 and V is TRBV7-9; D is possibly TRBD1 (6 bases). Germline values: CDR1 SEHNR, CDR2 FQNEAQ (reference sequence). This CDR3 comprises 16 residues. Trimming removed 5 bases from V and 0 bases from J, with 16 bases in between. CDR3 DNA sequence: TGTGCCAGCAGCGACGTCACAGGGCGAACTAACTATGGCTACACCTTC. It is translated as CASSDVTGRTNYGYTF.

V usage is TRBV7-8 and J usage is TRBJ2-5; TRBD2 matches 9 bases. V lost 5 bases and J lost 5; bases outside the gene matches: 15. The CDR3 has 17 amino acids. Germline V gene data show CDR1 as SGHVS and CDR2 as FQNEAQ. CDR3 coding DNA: TGTGCCAGCAGCCCAGGGGTAGCGGGGGTCCTCAGGGAGACCCAGTACTTC. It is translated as CASSPGVAGVLRETQYF.

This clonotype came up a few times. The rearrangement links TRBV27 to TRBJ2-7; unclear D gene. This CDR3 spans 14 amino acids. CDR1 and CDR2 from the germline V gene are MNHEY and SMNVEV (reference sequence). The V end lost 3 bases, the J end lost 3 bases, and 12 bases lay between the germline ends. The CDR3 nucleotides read TGTGCCAGCAGTTTTACGGACGCCCGCTACGAGCAGTACTTC. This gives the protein CASSFTDARYEQYF.

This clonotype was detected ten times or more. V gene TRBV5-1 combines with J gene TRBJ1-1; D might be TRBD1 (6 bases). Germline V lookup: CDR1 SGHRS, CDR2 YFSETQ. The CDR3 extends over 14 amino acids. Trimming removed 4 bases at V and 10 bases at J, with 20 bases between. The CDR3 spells CASSGAGATAGAFF. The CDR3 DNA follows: TGCGCCAGCAGCGGGGCAGGGGCTACTGCTGGAGCTTTCTTT.

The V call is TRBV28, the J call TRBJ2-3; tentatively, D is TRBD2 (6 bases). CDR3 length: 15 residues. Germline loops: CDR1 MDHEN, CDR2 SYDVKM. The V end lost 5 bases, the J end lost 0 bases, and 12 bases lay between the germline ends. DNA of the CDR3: TGTGCCAGCAGTCCTACGACTAGTAGCACAGATACGCAGTATTTT. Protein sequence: CASSPTTSSTDTQYF.

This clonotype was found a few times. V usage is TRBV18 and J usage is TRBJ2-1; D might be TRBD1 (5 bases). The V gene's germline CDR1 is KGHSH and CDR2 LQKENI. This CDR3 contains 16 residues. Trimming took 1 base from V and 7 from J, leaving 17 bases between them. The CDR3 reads CASSPQNQGGRNEQFF. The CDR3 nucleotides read TGTGCCAGCTCACCACAAAACCAGGGTGGAAGAAATGAGCAGTTCTTC.

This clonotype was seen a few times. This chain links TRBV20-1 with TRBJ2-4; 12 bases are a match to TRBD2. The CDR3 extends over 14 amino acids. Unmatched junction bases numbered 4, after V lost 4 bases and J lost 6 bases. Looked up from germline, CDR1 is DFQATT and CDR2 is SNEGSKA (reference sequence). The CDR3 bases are TGCAGTGCTAACCTAGCGGGAGGGCGAAACATTCAGTACTTC. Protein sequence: CSANLAGGRNIQYF.